This TCR beta chain is from a study of shared T cell receptors in the human thymus. The V gene lost 4 bases and the J gene lost 0 bases, with 16 bases spanning the gap. Per germline, CDR1 MGHRA and CDR2 YSYEKL. The CDR3 is 16 amino acids. Here immunoSEQ multiplex PCR was the method, and the copy in TCRdb shows in-frame clones only, minus some. In the table there are 540,000 or so clones, about 80% of which are singletons. A further study also used this sample, focusing on human thymus T cells. In that study: Donors consisted of healthy Finnish infants (having corrective surgery for congenital heart defects). Resected material from corrective heart surgery provided the thymus tissue analysed. Among thymic and blood repertoires, usage of V and J genes appeared biased. In unrelated individuals, thymic repertoires overlapped highly, according to related research.

Source material: thymocytes. The chain recombines TRBV4-1 with TRBJ2-7; D might be TRBD2 (6 bases). The receptor was isolated from a boy under two years old with a congenital heart defect. The CDR3 DNA reads as TGCGCCAGCAGCCGTGTGGGGGACGGGAGCTCCTACGAGCAGTACTTC. Residues: CASSRVGDGSSYEQYF.